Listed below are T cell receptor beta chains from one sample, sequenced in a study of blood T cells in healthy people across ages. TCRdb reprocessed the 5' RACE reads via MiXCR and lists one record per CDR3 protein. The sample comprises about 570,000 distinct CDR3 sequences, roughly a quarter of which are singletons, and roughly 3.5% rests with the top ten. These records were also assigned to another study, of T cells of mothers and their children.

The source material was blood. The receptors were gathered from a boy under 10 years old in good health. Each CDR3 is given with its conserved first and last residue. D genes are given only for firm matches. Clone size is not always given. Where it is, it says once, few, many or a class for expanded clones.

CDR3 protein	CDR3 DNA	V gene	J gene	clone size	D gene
CASSEVPGPLNEQFF	TGTGCCAGCAGTGAGGTACCCGGACCCCTCAATGAGCAGTTCTTC	TRBV25-1	TRBJ2-1	few	.
CASSFSPNLAASYNEQFF	TGTGCCAGCAGTTTCAGCCCAAATCTAGCGGCTTCCTACAATGAGCAGTTCTTC	TRBV28	TRBJ2-1	.	TRBD2
CSVSSVNTEAFF	TGCAGCGTTAGTTCCGTGAACACTGAAGCTTTCTTT	TRBV29-1	TRBJ1-1	few	.
CASSPIGGGFQETQYF	TGTGCCAGCAGTCCAATCGGCGGGGGGTTCCAAGAGACCCAGTACTTC	TRBV7-9	TRBJ2-5	.	TRBD2
CAISELGQGNSPLHF	TGTGCCATCAGTGAACTTGGGCAGGGGAATTCACCCCTCCACTTT	TRBV10-3	TRBJ1-6	few	.
CASSGRTGSSTYYGYTF	TGTGCCAGCAGTGGGAGGACAGGGAGCTCTACATACTATGGCTACACCTTC	TRBV2	TRBJ1-2	.	TRBD1
CASSVELSGNEQFF	TGTGCCAGCAGCGTAGAACTATCGGGCAATGAGCAGTTCTTC	TRBV9	TRBJ2-1	.	.
CASSVDYYHNEQFF	TGTGCCAGCAGCGTAGATTACTATCACAATGAGCAGTTCTTC	TRBV9	TRBJ2-1	.	.
CAAGGYNEQFF	TGTGCCGCGGGGGGATACAATGAGCAGTTCTTC	TRBV27	TRBJ2-1	.	TRBD2
CASSQDAGNTIYF	TGTGCCAGCAGCCAAGATGCTGGAAACACCATATATTTT	TRBV3-1	TRBJ1-3	.	.
CASSVAPAGAYEQYF	TGCGCCAGCAGCGTCGCCCCAGCGGGTGCCTACGAGCAGTACTTC	TRBV4-3	TRBJ2-7	.	.
CASSLRGANVLTF	TGTGCCAGCAGTTTGAGAGGGGCCAACGTCCTGACTTTC	TRBV12-3/TRBV12-4	TRBJ2-6	many	.
CASSQDTGPNTGELFF	TGTGCCAGCAGCCAAGATACGGGACCGAACACCGGGGAGCTGTTTTTT	TRBV4-2	TRBJ2-2	.	.
CASSPKEGYTGELFF	TGTGCCAGCAGCCCTAAGGAGGGATACACCGGGGAGCTGTTTTTT	TRBV7-9	TRBJ2-2	few	.
CSVEDYGGSRNEQFF	TGCAGCGTTGAAGATTACGGCGGGTCCAGGAATGAGCAGTTCTTC	TRBV29-1	TRBJ2-1	.	.
CSVEETVGNTIYF	TGCAGCGTTGAAGAGACGGTTGGAAACACCATATATTTT	TRBV29-1	TRBJ1-3	few	.
CASSLRGGRGTEAFF	TGTGCCAGCAGCCTCCGGGGGGGGCGCGGCACTGAAGCTTTCTTT	TRBV3-1	TRBJ1-1	.	.
CSVAGQLAKNIQYF	TGCAGCGTAGCGGGACAGCTAGCCAAAAACATTCAGTACTTC	TRBV29-1	TRBJ2-4	few	.
CAISEANWRDYTF	TGTGCCATCAGTGAGGCTAATTGGCGGGACTACACCTTC	TRBV10-3	TRBJ1-2	.	.
CASSLVGLVFGTDTQYF	TGCGCCAGCAGCTTGGTGGGACTAGTCTTTGGCACAGATACGCAGTATTTT	TRBV5-1	TRBJ2-3	.	TRBD2
CASSKALHRPHIEAFF	TGTGCCAGCAGCAAAGCACTCCACAGGCCCCACATTGAAGCTTTCTTT	TRBV21-1	TRBJ1-1	once	.
CASSLFEGSYEQYF	TGTGCCAGCAGCTTATTCGAGGGATCCTACGAGCAGTACTTC	TRBV7-2	TRBJ2-7	.	.
CASSLPAMNTEAFF	TGTGCCAGCAGTTTGCCGGCAATGAACACTGAAGCTTTCTTT	TRBV12-3/TRBV12-4	TRBJ1-1	.	.
CSALDPRVYNEQFF	TGCAGTGCTCTCGACCCTAGGGTCTACAATGAGCAGTTCTTC	TRBV20-1	TRBJ2-1	.	.
CASSEWTGVALGQYF	TGCGCCAGCAGCGAATGGACAGGGGTCGCCTTGGGCCAGTACTTC	TRBV5-1	TRBJ2-5	.	TRBD1
CASSLSGSLETQYF	TGTGCCAGCAGCCTTAGCGGGAGTTTGGAGACCCAGTACTTC	TRBV7-2	TRBJ2-5	.	TRBD2
CASTPLAGAGETQYF	TGCGCCAGCACCCCGCTAGCGGGAGCTGGGGAGACCCAGTACTTC	TRBV5-1	TRBJ2-5	.	TRBD2
CASSTGTGHYEQYF	TGTGCCAGCAGTACCGGGACAGGTCATTACGAGCAGTACTTC	TRBV7-2	TRBJ2-7	.	TRBD1
CASSIQMEGGNGYTF	TGTGCCAGCAGCATCCAGATGGAGGGGGGAAATGGCTACACCTTC	TRBV6-1	TRBJ1-2	.	.
CASSYYLYEQYF	TGTGCCAGCAGTTACTACCTTTACGAGCAGTACTTC	TRBV6-6	TRBJ2-7	.	.
CASSSQAGVSQFF	TGTGCCAGCAGTTCCCAAGCGGGAGTTTCTCAGTTCTTC	TRBV12-3/TRBV12-4	TRBJ2-1	few	TRBD2
CASSLFGGGWETQYF	TGCGCCAGCAGCTTGTTTGGAGGGGGCTGGGAGACCCAGTACTTC	TRBV5-1	TRBJ2-5	.	.
CASSQAKGGVETQYF	TGTGCCAGCAGCCAAGCTAAGGGAGGCGTTGAGACCCAGTACTTC	TRBV4-2	TRBJ2-5	.	.
CASSPEREGRNEQFF	TGTGCCAGCAGCCCAGAGCGGGAGGGCCGCAATGAGCAGTTCTTC	TRBV7-8	TRBJ2-1	.	TRBD2
CSARDTLERHFEGSYNEQFF	TGCAGTGCTAGAGATACTTTGGAAAGGCACTTCGAGGGCTCCTACAATGAGCAGTTCTTC	TRBV20-1	TRBJ2-1	few	.
CASSFAGGIYNEQFF	TGTGCCAGCAGCTTTGCGGGCGGGATCTACAATGAGCAGTTCTTC	TRBV7-3	TRBJ2-1	once	.
CVISEPGGGEQYF	TGTGTCATCAGTGAGCCAGGGGGTGGCGAGCAGTACTTC	TRBV10-3	TRBJ2-7	once	TRBD1
CASGLVLDRTTTNEKLFF	TGTGCTAGTGGTTTGGTATTAGACCGAACCACAACTAATGAAAAACTGTTTTTT	TRBV12-5	TRBJ1-4	few	.
CSAGGWDSGYGYTF	TGCAGCGCCGGGGGGTGGGACAGCGGTTATGGCTACACCTTC	TRBV29-1	TRBJ1-2	.	TRBD1
CASKSGAGTQYF	TGTGCCAGCAAATCGGGGGCAGGGACCCAGTACTTC	TRBV2	TRBJ2-5	many	.
CASSGWRETQYF	TGTGCCAGCAGCGGGTGGAGGGAGACCCAGTACTTC	TRBV14	TRBJ2-5	few	.
CASSLDWAGGKKRYNEQFF	TGTGCCAGCAGCTTAGATTGGGCGGGAGGCAAGAAGAGATACAATGAGCAGTTCTTC	TRBV11-2	TRBJ2-1	few	TRBD2
CASSYRGSSEGAIYGYTF	TGTGCCAGCAGTTACCGGGGGAGTTCGGAGGGGGCGATCTATGGCTACACCTTC	TRBV6-5	TRBJ1-2	.	TRBD1